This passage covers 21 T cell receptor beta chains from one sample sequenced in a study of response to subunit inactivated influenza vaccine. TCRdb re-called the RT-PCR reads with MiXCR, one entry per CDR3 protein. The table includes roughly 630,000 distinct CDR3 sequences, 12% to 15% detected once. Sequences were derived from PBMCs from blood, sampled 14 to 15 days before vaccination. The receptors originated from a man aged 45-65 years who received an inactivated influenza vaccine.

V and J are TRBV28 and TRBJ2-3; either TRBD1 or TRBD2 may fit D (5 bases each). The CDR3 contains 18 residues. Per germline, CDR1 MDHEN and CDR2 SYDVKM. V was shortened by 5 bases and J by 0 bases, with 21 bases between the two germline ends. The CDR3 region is CASSRLRDRPLSTDTQYF. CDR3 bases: TGTGCCAGCAGTCGTCTCCGGGACCGTCCCCTTAGCACAGATACGCAGTATTTT.

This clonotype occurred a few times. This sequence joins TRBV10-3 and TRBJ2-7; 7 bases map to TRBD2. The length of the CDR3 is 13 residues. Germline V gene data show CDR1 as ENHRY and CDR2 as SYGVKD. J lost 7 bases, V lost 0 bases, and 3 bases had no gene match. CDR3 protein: CAISESRGDEQYF. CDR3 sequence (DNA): TGTGCCATCAGTGAGTCTCGGGGGGATGAGCAGTACTTC.

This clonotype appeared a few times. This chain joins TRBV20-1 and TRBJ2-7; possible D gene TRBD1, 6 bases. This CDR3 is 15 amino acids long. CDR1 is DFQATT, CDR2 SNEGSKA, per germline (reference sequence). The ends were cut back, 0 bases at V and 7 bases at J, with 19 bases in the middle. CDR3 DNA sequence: TGCAGTGCTAGAGATAGGCTAGGGACACATAGGGAGCAGTACTTC. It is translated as CSARDRLGTHREQYF.

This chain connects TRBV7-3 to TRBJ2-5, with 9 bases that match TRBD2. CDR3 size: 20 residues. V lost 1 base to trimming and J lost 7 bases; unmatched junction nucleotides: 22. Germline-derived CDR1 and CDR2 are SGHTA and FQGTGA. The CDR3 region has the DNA TGTGCCAGCAGCTTAATAGGGGGGGGTCCGGGACTAGCAGCGTCAAGGACCCAGTACTTC. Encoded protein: CASSLIGGGPGLAASRTQYF.

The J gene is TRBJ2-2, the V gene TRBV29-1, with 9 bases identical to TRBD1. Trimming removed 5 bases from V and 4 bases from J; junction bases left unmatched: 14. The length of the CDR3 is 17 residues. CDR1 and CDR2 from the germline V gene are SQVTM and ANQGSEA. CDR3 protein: CSVSRSLGQGSTGELFF. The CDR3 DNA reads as TGCAGCGTTTCTAGGAGTCTGGGACAGGGTAGCACCGGGGAGCTGTTTTTT.

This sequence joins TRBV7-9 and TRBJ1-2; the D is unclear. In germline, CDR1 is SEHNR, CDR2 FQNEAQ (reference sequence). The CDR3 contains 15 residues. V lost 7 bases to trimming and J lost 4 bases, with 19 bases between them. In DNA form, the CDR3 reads TGTGCCAGCACGGCGCTAGGACTCAGCGGCTATGGCTACACCTTC. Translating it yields CASTALGLSGYGYTF.

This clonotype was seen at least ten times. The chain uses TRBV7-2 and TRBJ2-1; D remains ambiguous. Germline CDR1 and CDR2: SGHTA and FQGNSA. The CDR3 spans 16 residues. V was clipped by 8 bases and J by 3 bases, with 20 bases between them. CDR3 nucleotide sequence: TGTGCCAGCTTCCCAACCCGGCTGGACCTCTACAATGAGCAGTTCTTC. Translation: CASFPTRLDLYNEQFF.

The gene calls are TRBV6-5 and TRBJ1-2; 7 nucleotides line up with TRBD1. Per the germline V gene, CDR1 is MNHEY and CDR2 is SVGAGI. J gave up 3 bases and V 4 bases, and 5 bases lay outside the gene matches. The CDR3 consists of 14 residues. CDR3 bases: TGTGCCAGCAGTTCTCTGACAGGGTACTATGGCTACACCTTC. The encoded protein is CASSSLTGYYGYTF.

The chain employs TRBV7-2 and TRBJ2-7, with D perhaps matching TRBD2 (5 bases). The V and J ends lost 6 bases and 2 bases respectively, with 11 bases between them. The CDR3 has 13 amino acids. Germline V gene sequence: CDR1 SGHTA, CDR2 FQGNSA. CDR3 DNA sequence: TGTGCCAGCAGTAACAGACTAACCTACGAGCAGTACTTC. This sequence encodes CASSNRLTYEQYF.

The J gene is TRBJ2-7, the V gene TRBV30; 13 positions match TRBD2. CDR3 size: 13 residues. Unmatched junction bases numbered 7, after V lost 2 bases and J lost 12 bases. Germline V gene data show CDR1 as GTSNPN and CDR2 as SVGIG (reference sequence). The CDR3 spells CAWSLETSGRSYF. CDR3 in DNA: TGTGCCTGGAGTTTGGAGACTAGCGGGAGGTCGTACTTC.

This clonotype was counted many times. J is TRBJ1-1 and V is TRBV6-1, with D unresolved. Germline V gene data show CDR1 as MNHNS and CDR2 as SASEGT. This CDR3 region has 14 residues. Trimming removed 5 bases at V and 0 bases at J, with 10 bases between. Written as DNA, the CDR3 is TGTGCCAGCAGTCGTCAAGGCTTGAACACTGAAGCTTTCTTT. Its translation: CASSRQGLNTEAFF.

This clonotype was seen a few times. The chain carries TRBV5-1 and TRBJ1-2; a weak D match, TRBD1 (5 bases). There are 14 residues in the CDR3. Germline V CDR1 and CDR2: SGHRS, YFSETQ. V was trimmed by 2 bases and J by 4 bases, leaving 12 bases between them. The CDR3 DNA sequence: TGCGCCAGCAGCTTCGCCAGGGCTAGCTATGGCTACACCTTC. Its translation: CASSFARASYGYTF.

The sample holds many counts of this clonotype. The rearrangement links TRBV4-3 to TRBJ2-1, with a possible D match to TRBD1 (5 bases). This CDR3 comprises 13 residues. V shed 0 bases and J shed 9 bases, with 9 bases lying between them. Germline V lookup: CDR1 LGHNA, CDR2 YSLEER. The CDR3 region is CASSQDRAGEQFF. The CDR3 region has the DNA TGCGCCAGCAGCCAAGACAGGGCCGGTGAGCAGTTCTTC.

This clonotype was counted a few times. The CDR3 coding sequence is TGTGCCAGCAGACTGACAGATTCCTACGAGCAGTACTTC. It specifies CASRLTDSYEQYF. V usage is TRBV6-1 and J usage is TRBJ2-7; D possibly corresponds to TRBD1 (5 bases). Per germline, CDR1 MNHNS and CDR2 SASEGT. Trimming took off 6 bases at V and 1 base at J, with 10 bases between the two ends. The CDR3 runs to 13 residues.

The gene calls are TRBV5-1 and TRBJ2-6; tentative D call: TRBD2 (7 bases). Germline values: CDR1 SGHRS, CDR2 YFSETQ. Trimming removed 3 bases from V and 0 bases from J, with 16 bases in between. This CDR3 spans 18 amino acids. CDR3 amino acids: CASSSTGGQSSGANVLTF. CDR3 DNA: TGCGCCAGCAGCTCTACGGGGGGCCAGAGCTCTGGGGCCAACGTCCTGACTTTC.

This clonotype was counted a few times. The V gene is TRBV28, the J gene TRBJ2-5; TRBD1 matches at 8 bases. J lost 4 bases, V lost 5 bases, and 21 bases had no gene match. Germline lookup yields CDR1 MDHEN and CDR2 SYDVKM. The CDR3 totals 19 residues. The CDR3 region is CASSTLRTGSGVSRETQYF. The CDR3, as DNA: TGTGCCAGCAGTACTCTCCGGACAGGGTCGGGGGTGTCACGAGAGACCCAGTACTTC.

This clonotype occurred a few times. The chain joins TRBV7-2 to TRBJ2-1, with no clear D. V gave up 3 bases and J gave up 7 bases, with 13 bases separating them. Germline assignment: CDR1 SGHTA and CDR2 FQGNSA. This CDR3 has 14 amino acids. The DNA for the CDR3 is TGTGCCAGCAGCTTCTACCGGACCGGGAATGAGCAGTTCTTC. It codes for CASSFYRTGNEQFF.

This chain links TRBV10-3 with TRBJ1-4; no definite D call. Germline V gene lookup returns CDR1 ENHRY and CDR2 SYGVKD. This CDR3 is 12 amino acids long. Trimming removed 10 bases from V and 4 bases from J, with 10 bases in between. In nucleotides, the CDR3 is TGTGCCACCGGGGAGGGTAATGAAAAACTGTTTTTT. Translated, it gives CATGEGNEKLFF.

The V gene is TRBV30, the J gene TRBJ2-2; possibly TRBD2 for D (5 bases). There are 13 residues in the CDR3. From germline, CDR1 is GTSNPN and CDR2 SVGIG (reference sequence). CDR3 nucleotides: TGTGCGCGGGCAGGCTCGAGTACCGGGGAGCTGTTTTTT. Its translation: CARAGSSTGELFF. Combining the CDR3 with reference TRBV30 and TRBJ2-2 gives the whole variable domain SQTIHQWPATLVQPVGSPLSLECTVEGTSNPNLYWYRQAAGRGLQLLFYSVGIGQISSEVPQNLSASRPQDRQFILSSKKLLLSDSGFYLCARAGSSTGELFFGEGSRLTVL.

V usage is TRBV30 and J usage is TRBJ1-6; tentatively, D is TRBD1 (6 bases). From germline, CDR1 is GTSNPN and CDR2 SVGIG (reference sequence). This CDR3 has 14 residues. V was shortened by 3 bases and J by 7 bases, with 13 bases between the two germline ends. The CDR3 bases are TGTGCCTGGAGCCCGGGGGCGGGAAATTCACCCCTCCACTTT. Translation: CAWSPGAGNSPLHF.

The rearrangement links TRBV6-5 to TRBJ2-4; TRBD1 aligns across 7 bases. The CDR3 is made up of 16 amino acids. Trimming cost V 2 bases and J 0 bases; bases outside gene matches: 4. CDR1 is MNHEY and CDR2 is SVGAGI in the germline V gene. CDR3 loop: CASSYRGPLAKNIQYF. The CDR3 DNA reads TGTGCCAGCAGTTACAGGGGGCCCTTAGCCAAAAACATTCAGTACTTC.